Included here is one T cell receptor (beta chain) sequence, with context. Its antigen is unknown. This record comes from a study of shared clonotypes between healthy human individuals. As for the study in general: Per donor, three plates held CD4 naive cells, three held CD4 memory, two held CD8 naive and one held CD8 memory.

Deletions cut 2 bases from V and 1 base from J, with 9 bases between. CDR1 and CDR2 from the germline V gene are SGHRS and YFSETQ. CDR3 length: 15 amino acids. Findings of the study overall: Estimated clonotype richness was generally higher in naive than memory subsets.

The assay was immunoSEQ multiplex PCR, and TCRdb's table has in-frame clones only and misses some. The table shows around 2.1 million clones, with approximately 96% occurring only once. The material sequenced was naive CD4+ T cells sorted from blood. This sample's subset: CD45RA+ positively selected. The receptor's source is a man between 18 and 35 years old in good health. The rearrangement joins TRBV5-1 to TRBJ2-2; possibly TRBD1 for D (5 bases). The CDR3 region is CASSLARENTGELFF. DNA of the CDR3: TGCGCCAGCAGCTTAGCCAGGGAGAACACCGGGGAGCTGTTTTTT.